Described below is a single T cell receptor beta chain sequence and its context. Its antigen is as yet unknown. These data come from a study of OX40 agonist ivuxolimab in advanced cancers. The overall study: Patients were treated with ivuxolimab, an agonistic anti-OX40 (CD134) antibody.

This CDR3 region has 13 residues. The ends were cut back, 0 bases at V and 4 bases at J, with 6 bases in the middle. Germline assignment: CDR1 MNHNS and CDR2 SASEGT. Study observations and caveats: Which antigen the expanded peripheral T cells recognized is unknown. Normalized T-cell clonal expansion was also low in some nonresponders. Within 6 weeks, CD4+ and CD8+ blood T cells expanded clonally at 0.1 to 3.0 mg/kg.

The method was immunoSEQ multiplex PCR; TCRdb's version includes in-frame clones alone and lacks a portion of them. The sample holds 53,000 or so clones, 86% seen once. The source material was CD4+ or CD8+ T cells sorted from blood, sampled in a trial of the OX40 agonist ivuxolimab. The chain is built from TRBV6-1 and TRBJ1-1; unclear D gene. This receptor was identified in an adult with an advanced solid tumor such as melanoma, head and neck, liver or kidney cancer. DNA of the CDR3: TGTGCCAGCAGTGAAGCGGTTGTCACTGAAGCTTTCTTT. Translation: CASSEAVVTEAFF.